Sequencing of this TCR beta chain was carried out in a study of T cells expressing NK-cell markers. Study-level information: HCMV seropositivity characterized most of the eight sequenced donors, and seronegativity one. General study findings and limits: Six of the donors carried dominant NKG2C+ clonotypes that took up about 1.0-7.5% of their CD8+ T cells. Also leading the CD3+CD56-NKG2C+ fraction in a handful of donors were these clonotypes.

TCRdb reworked the 5' RACE reads into one entry per CDR3 protein, no DNA. The sample includes about 410,000 distinct CDR3 sequences. Points on this clonotype: Antigen specificity is unknown.

CDR1 is SQVTM and CDR2 is ANQGSEA in the germline V gene. This CDR3 spans 12 amino acids. The source of this sequence is a woman aged 45-65 years in good health. The chain uses TRBV29-1 and TRBJ2-1; TCRdb selects TRBD1, and the lack of DNA leaves this call unchecked. Sequenced material: blood T cells: a sorted CD56 or NKG2C T cell subset, CD4+ or CD8+ T cells, or bulk PBMC T cells (not recorded which). The CDR3 sequence is CSVGEGAGEQFF.